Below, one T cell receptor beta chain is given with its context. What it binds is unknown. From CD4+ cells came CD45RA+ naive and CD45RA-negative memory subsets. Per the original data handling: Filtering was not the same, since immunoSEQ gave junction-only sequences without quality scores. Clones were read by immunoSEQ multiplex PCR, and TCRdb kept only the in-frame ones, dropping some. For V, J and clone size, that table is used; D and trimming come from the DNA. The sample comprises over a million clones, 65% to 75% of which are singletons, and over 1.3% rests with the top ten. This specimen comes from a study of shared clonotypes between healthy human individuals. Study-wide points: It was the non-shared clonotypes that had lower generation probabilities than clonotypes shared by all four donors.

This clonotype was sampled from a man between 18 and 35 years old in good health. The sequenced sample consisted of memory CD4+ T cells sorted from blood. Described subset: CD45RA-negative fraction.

CDR3 bases: TGTGCCAGTAGTATAGACAGGGGAAAGACCCAGTACTTC. Its protein product is CASSIDRGKTQYF. The genes are TRBV19 and TRBJ2-5, with D possibly being TRBD1 (6 bases). Looked up from germline, CDR1 is LNHDA and CDR2 is SQIVND (reference sequence). The CDR3 runs 13 residues. The V end lost 0 bases, the J end lost 6 bases, and 8 bases lay between the germline ends.